This T cell receptor delta chain derives from a study of gamma-delta chains in newborns, infants, children. About the research overall: Microbial exposure reportedly drives polyclonal innate γδ T cell expansion after birth.

V lost 0 bases and J 5 bases, leaving 43 bases between the germline ends. The length of the CDR3 is 25 residues. In germline, CDR1 is TSWWSYY, CDR2 QGS. For this clone: A single base separates this from a much larger clone, so it may be a read error.

TCRdb redid the clone calls on the reads with CATT. The sample consists of approximately 2,500 delta-chain clones, 5% to 7% of them appearing once. V usage is TRDV1 and J usage is TRDJ1; possibly TRDD2 for D (6 bases). The receptor comes from a child who was a newborn, infant or young child, either healthy, febrile or measles-vaccinated (not recorded which). Sequencing was carried out using blood. The CDR3 DNA sequence: TGTGCTCTTGGGGAACTGCGCCGTCCAGTTCACCTACTGGTGGCCCCTTCCCCCCCTTTGGATAAACTCATCTTT. This codes for CALGELRRPVHLLVAPSPPLDKLIF.